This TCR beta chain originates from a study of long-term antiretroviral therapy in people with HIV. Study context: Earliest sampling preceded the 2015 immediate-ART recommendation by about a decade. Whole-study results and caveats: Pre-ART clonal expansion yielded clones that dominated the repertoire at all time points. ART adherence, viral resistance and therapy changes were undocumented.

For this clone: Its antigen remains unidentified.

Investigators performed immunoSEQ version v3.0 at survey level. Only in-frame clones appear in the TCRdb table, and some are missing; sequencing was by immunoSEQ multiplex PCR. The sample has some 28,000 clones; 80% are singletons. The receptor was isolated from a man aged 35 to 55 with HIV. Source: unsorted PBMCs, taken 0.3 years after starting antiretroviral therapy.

DNA of the CDR3: TGCGCCAGCAGCCAAGAAACAGGCCCTGGAAACACCATATATTTT. It is translated as CASSQETGPGNTIYF. V and J are TRBV4-1 and TRBJ1-3; tentatively, D is TRBD1 (5 bases). Germline lookup yields CDR1 MGHRA and CDR2 YSYEKL. The V end lost 0 bases, the J end lost 2 bases, and 8 bases lay between the germline ends. This CDR3 contains 15 residues.